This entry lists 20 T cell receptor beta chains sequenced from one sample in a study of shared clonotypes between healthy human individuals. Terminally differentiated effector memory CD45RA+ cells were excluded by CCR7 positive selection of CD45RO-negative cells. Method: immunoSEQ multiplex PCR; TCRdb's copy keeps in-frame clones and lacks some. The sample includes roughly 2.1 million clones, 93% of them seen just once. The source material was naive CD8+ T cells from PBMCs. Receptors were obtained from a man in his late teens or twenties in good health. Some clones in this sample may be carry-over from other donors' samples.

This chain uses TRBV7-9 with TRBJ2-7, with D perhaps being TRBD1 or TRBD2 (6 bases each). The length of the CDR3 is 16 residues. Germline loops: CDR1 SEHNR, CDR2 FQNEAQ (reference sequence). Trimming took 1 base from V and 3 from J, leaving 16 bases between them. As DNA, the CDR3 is TGTGCCAGCAGCTTAGGGGGGGCAGGATGGGACTACGAGCAGTACTTC. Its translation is CASSLGGAGWDYEQYF.

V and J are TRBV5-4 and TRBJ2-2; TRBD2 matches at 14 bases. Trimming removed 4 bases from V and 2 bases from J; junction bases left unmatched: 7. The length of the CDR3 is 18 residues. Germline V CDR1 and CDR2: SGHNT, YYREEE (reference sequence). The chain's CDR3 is CASSPGTSGRGNTGELFF. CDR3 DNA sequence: TGTGCCAGCAGCCCTGGGACTAGCGGGAGAGGAAACACCGGGGAGCTGTTTTTT.

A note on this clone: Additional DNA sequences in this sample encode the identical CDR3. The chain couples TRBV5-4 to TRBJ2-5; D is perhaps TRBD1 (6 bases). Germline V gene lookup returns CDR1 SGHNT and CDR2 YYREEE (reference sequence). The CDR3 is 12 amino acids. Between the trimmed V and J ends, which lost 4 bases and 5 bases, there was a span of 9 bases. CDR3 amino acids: CASSPRGETQYF. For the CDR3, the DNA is TGTGCCAGCAGCCCAAGGGGGGAGACCCAGTACTTC.

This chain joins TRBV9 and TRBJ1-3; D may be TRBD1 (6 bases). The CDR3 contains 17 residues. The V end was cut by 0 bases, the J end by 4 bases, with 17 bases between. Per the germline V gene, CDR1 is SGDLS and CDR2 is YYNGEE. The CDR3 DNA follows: TGTGCCAGCAGCGTAGACAACAGGGTTTCGTCCGGAAACACCATATATTTT. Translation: CASSVDNRVSSGNTIYF.

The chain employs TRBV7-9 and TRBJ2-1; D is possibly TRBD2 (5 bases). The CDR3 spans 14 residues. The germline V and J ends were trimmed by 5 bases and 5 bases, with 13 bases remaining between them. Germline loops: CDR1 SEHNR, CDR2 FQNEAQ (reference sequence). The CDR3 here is CASSSGPKDNEQFF. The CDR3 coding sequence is TGTGCCAGCAGCAGCGGACCTAAAGACAATGAGCAGTTCTTC.

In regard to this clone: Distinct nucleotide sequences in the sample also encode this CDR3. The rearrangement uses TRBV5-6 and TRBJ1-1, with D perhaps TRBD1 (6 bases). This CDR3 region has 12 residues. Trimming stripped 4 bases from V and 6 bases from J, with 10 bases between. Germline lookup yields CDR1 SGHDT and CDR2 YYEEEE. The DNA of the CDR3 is TGTGCCAGCAGCCCAGGGGATTCTGAAGCTTTCTTT. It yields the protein CASSPGDSEAFF.

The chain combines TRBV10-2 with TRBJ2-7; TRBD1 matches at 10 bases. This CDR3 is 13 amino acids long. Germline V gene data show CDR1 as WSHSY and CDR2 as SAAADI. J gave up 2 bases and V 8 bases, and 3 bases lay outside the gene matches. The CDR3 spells CASRGQGAYEQYF. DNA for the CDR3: TGCGCCAGCCGCGGACAGGGGGCCTACGAGCAGTACTTC.

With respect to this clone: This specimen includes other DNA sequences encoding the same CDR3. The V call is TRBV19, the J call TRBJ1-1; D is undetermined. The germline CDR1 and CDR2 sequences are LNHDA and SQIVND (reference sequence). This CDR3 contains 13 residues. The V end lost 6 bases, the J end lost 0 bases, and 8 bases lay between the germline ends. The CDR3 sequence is CASSILMNTEAFF. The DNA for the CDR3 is TGTGCCAGTAGCATTCTAATGAACACTGAAGCTTTCTTT.

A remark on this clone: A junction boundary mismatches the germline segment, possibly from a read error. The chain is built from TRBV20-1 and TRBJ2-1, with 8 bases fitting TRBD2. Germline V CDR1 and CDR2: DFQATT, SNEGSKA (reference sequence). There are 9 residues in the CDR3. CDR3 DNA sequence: TGCAGTGCTAGGCGGGGGGCGATCTTC. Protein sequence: CSARRGAIF.

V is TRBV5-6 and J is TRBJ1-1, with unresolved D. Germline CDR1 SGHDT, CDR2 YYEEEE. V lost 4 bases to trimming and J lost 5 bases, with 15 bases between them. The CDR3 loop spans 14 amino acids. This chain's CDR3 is CASSRTGGRTEAFF. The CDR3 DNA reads TGTGCCAGCAGCCGAACCGGAGGCAGGACTGAAGCTTTCTTT.

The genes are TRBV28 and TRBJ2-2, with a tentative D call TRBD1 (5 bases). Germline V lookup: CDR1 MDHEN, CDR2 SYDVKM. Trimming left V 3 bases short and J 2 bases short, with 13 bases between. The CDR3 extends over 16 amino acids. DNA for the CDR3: TGTGCCAGCAGTTTTAGGTTAGGGGAAAACACCGGGGAGCTGTTTTTT. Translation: CASSFRLGENTGELFF.

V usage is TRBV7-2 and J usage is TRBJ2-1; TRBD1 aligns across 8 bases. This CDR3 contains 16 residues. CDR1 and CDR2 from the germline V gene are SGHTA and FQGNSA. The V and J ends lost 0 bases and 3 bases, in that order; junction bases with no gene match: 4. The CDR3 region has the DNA TGTGCCAGCAGCTTAGCGGGACAGGCCCTCTACAATGAGCAGTTCTTC. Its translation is CASSLAGQALYNEQFF.

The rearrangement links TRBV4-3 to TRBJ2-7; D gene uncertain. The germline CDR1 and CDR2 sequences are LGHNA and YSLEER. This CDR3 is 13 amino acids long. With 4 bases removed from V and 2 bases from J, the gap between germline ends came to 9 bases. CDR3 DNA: TGCGCCAGCAGCCCGGATGGGGCCTACGAGCAGTACTTC. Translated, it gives CASSPDGAYEQYF.

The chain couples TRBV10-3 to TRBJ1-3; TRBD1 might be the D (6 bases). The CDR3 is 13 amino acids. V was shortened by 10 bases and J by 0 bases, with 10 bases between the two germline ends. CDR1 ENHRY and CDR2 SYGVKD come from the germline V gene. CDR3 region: CATRDISGNTIYF. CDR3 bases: TGTGCCACCCGGGACATCTCTGGAAACACCATATATTTT.

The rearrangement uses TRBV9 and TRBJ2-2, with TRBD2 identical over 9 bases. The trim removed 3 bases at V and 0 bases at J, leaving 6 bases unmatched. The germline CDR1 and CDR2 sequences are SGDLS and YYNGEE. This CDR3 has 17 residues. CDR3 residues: CASSAPGLAANTGELFF. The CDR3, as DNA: TGTGCCAGCAGCGCCCCGGGACTAGCAGCGAACACCGGGGAGCTGTTTTTT.

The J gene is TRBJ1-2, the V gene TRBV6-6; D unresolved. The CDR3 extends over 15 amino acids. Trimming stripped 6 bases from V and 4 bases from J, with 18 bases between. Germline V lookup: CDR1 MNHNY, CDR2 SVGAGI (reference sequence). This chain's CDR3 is CASSPRAGSGYGYTF. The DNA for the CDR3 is TGTGCCAGCAGCCCTAGAGCCGGGTCGGGCTATGGCTACACCTTC.

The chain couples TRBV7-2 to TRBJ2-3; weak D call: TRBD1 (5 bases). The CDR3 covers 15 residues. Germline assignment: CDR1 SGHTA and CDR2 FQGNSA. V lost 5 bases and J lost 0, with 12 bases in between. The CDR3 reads CASSRTTSSTDTQYF. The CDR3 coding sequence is TGTGCCAGCAGCAGGACAACCTCTAGCACAGATACGCAGTATTTT. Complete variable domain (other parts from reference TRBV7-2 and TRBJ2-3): GAGVSQSPSNKVTEKGKDVELRCDPISGHTALYWYRQSLGQGLEFLIYFQGNSAPDKSGLPSDRFSAERTGGSVSTLTIQRTQQEDSAVYLCASSRTTSSTDTQYFGPGTRLTVL.

The CDR3 nucleotides read TGTGCCAGCAGCCCCGGCGGGACCGGTCTCGAGCAGTACTTC. It translates to CASSPGGTGLEQYF. The chain combines TRBV28 with TRBJ2-7, with D maybe TRBD2 (6 bases). The CDR3 runs to 14 residues. The V and J ends lost 6 bases and 6 bases respectively, with 18 bases between them. From germline, CDR1 is MDHEN and CDR2 SYDVKM.

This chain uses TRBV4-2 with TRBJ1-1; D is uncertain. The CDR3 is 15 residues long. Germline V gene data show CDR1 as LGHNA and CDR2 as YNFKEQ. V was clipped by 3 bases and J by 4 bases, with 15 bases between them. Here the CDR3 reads CASSQGGGLITEAFF. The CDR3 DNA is TGTGCCAGCAGCCAGGGTGGAGGGCTGATCACTGAAGCTTTCTTT.

The CDR3 loop is CASRRGGTDTQYF. The DNA of the CDR3 is TGTGCCAGCAGGAGGGGGGGCACAGATACGCAGTATTTT. The chain couples TRBV9 to TRBJ2-3; D might be TRBD1 or TRBD2, each matching 6 bases. Germline-derived CDR1 and CDR2 are SGDLS and YYNGEE. CDR3 length: 13 amino acids. V was trimmed by 5 bases and J by 1 base, leaving 8 bases between them. Full variable domain (remainder filled in from reference TRBV9 and TRBJ2-3): DSGVTQTPKHLITATGQRVTLRCSPRSGDLSVYWYQQSLDQGLQFLIQYYNGEERAKGNILERFSAQQFPDLHSELNLSSLELGDSALYFCASRRGGTDTQYFGPGTRLTVL.